The clone carrying this T cell receptor (beta chain) was seen many times. The antigen remains undetermined. The iRepertoire nested amplicon-rescue multiplex PCR amplified TCR alpha and beta CDR3s from RNA. Input was about 85-400 ng of tissue mRNA or PBMC total RNA. TCRdb reprocessed the multiplex PCR reads with MiXCR, giving one entry per CDR3 protein. The table records roughly 42,000 distinct CDR3 sequences, around 24% of them present only once. The data derive from a study of glioma-infiltrating T cells. Study findings and constraints: Gliomas, especially low-grade, showed above-expected tissue-blood divergence; non-neoplastic patients showed below. Only very few CDR3 sequences appeared in both tissue and blood.

V was shortened by 3 bases and J by 9 bases, with 8 bases between the two germline ends. The CDR3 spans 11 residues. Germline V gene sequence: CDR1 MDHEN, CDR2 SYDVKM. The genes are TRBV28 and TRBJ1-2; D remains unclear. This clonotype originated in a human donor with low-grade glioma or glioblastoma, undergoing nonglioma brain surgery, or in good health (not recorded which). The sequencing sample was made of glioma tissue, nonneoplastic brain tissue, or PBMCs (not recorded which). This CDR3 reads CASSLRFSYTF. The CDR3 DNA reads as TGTGCCAGCAGTTTGAGGTTCAGCTACACCTTC.